These 13 T cell receptor beta chains originate from one sample sequenced in a study of graft-versus-host responses after intestinal transplantation. Only in-frame clones appear in the TCRdb table, and some are missing; sequencing was by immunoSEQ multiplex PCR. This table holds about 9,800 clones, around 91% found once. Material: PBMCs, obtained approximately 47 days after intestinal transplant. The receptors derive from a human patient who received an intestinal transplant, so some T cells may come from the graft donor.

The genes are TRBV7-9 and TRBJ2-7; maybe TRBD1 (5 bases). The germline CDR1 and CDR2 sequences are SEHNR and FQNEAQ (reference sequence). The CDR3 has 13 residues. Trimming left V 2 bases short and J 4 bases short, with 9 bases between. The CDR3 DNA reads TGTGCCAGCAGCTTACAGGGTTTTTACGAGCAGTACTTC. Its translation: CASSLQGFYEQYF.

The chain recombines TRBV2 with TRBJ2-2; D remains unclear. Per the germline V gene, CDR1 is SNHLY and CDR2 is FYNNEI. The CDR3 contains 16 residues. The V end lost 0 bases, the J end lost 0 bases, and 8 bases lay between the germline ends. CDR3 DNA: TGTGCCAGCAGTGAAGCGCGTGGGGCGAACACCGGGGAGCTGTTTTTT. This translates into CASSEARGANTGELFF.

This clone appeared once. The CDR3 coding sequence is TGTGCCAGCAGCTTTTTCGAGGCGGAGACCCAGTACTTC. This translates into CASSFFEAETQYF. The rearrangement links TRBV5-4 to TRBJ2-5; D remains unclear. The germline CDR1 and CDR2 sequences are SGHNT and YYREEE (reference sequence). V was trimmed by 2 bases and J by 5 bases, leaving 10 bases between them. The CDR3 sequence is 13 residues long. Variable domain in full (rest from reference TRBV5-4 and TRBJ2-5): ETGVTQSPTHLIKTRGQQVTLRCSSQSGHNTVSWYQQALGQGPQFIFQYYREEENGRGNFPPRFSGLQFPNYSSELNVNALELDDSALYLCASSFFEAETQYFGPGTRLLVL.

The J gene is TRBJ2-2, the V gene TRBV6-1; D unresolved. V was trimmed by 1 base and J by 1 base, leaving 13 bases between them. Germline CDR1 reads MNHNS; CDR2 reads SASEGT. The CDR3 extends over 17 amino acids. CDR3 sequence reads: CASSEGSGPLNTGELFF. In DNA, the CDR3 is TGTGCCAGCAGTGAAGGTTCCGGGCCCCTGAACACCGGGGAGCTGTTTTTT.

V gene TRBV19 combines with J gene TRBJ2-6; possible D gene TRBD1, 6 bases. CDR1 and CDR2 (germline): LNHDA, SQIVND (reference sequence). Trimming removed 6 bases at V and 0 bases at J, with 24 bases between. CDR3 length: 20 amino acids. CDR3 sequence reads: CASRRLLKTGFVSGANVLTF. CDR3 coding DNA: TGTGCCAGTAGACGATTACTCAAGACAGGTTTCGTCTCTGGGGCCAACGTCCTGACTTTC.

This clone was seen once. V and J are TRBV9 and TRBJ2-3, with a possible D match to TRBD1 (5 bases). V was clipped by 0 bases and J by 0 bases, with 8 bases between them. This CDR3 is built from 15 residues. The germline gives CDR1 SGDLS, CDR2 YYNGEE. The CDR3 sequence is CASSVEAGSTDTQYF. The DNA for the CDR3 is TGTGCCAGCAGCGTAGAGGCAGGGAGCACAGATACGCAGTATTTT.

V gene TRBV6-5 combines with J gene TRBJ2-1; 12 bases agree with TRBD1. The CDR3 consists of 15 residues. From germline, CDR1 is MNHEY and CDR2 SVGAGI. V was pared by 6 bases and J by 6 bases, with 6 bases of the junction left unmatched. Here the CDR3 reads CASRLPGQGANEQFF. The CDR3 bases are TGTGCCAGCAGATTACCGGGACAGGGGGCCAATGAGCAGTTCTTC.

This rearrangement joins TRBV7-9 to TRBJ1-1; TRBD1 agrees at 7 bases. With V trimmed by 6 bases and J by 4 bases, 8 bases remained unmatched. Germline V gene lookup returns CDR1 SEHNR and CDR2 FQNEAQ (reference sequence). There are 14 residues in the CDR3. For the CDR3, the DNA is TGTGCCAGCAGTTCCGACAGGGCTACCACTGAAGCTTTCTTT. Residues: CASSSDRATTEAFF.

The chain employs TRBV27 and TRBJ2-7; 7 bases map to TRBD1. CDR1 and CDR2 (germline): MNHEY, SMNVEV (reference sequence). The CDR3 is 13 amino acids. With 1 base clipped from V and 5 bases from J, the junction kept 2 bases outside the gene matches. This chain's CDR3 is CASSLLQGNEQYF. The DNA of the CDR3 is TGTGCCAGCAGTTTATTACAGGGGAACGAGCAGTACTTC.

This chain links TRBV6-6 with TRBJ1-3; possible D gene TRBD1, 6 bases. The CDR3 has 15 residues. Germline lookup yields CDR1 MNHNY and CDR2 SVGAGI (reference sequence). Between the trimmed V and J ends, which lost 6 bases and 4 bases, there was a span of 16 bases. The CDR3 DNA reads TGTGCCAGCAGCCCTCCGGGGGGCGGAGGAAACACCATATATTTT. It specifies CASSPPGGGGNTIYF.

The CDR3 reads CASSPGPLGNQPQHF. The CDR3 bases are TGTGCCAGCAGTCCCGGGCCATTGGGAAATCAGCCCCAGCATTTT. The chain combines TRBV2 with TRBJ1-5, with unresolved D. Trimming removed 5 bases at V and 4 bases at J, with 15 bases between. The CDR3 consists of 15 residues. CDR1 is SNHLY and CDR2 is FYNNEI in the germline V gene.

The CDR3 loop reads CASSLSGTGLGYTF. The CDR3 DNA sequence: TGTGCCAGCAGCTTGTCCGGGACAGGGCTCGGCTACACCTTC. The V call is TRBV5-4, the J call TRBJ1-2, with 9 positions matching TRBD1. V lost 1 base, J lost 8 bases, and 6 bases stayed unmatched. Germline V gene sequence: CDR1 SGHNT, CDR2 YYREEE (reference sequence). CDR3 size: 14 residues.

The gene calls are TRBV15 and TRBJ2-6, with 7 positions matching TRBD1. J gave up 5 bases and V 2 bases, and 3 bases lay outside the gene matches. There are 15 residues in the CDR3. CDR1 LNHNV and CDR2 YYDKDF come from the germline V gene (reference sequence). In DNA, the CDR3 is TGTGCCACCAGCAGAAGGACAGGCTGGGCCAACGTCCTGACTTTC. Amino acids: CATSRRTGWANVLTF.